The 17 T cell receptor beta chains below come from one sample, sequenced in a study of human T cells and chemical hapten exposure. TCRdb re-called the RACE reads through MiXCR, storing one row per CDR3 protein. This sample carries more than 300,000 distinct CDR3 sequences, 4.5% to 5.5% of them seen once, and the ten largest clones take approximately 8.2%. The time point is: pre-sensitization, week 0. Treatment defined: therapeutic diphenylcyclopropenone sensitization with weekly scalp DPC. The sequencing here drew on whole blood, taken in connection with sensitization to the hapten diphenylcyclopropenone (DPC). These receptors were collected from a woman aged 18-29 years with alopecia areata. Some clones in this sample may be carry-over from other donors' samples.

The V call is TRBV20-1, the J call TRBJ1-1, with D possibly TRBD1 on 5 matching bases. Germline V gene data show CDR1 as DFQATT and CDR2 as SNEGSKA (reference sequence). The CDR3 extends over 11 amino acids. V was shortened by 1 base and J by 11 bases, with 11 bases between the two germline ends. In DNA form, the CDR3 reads TGCAGTGCTAGAGTGGTGACAGCGGCTTTCTTT. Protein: CSARVVTAAFF.

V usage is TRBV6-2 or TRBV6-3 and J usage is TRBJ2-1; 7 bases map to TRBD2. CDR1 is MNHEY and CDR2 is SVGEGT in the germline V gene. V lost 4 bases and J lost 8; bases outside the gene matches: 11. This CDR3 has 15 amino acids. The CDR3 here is CASSSRGRDVDEQFF. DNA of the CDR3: TGTGCCAGCAGTTCCCGAGGGAGGGACGTGGATGAGCAGTTCTTC.

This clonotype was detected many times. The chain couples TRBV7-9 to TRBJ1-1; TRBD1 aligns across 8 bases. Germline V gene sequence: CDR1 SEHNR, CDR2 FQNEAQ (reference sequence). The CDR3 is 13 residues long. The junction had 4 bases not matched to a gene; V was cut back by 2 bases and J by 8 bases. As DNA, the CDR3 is TGTGCCAGCAGCTTACAGGGGGCTTTAGAAGCTTTCTTT. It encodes CASSLQGALEAFF.

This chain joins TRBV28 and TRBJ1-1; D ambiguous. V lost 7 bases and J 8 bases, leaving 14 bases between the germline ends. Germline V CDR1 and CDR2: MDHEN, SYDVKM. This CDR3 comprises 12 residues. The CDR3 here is CASTFWNGEAFF. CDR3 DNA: TGTGCCAGCACCTTTTGGAATGGAGAAGCTTTCTTT.

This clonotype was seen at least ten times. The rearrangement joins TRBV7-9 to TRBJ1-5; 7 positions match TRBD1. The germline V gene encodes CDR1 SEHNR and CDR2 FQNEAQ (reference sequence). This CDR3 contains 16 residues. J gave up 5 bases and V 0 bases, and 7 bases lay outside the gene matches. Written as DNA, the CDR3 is TGTGCCAGCAGCTTAGCGCTAGGGGACAGCGATCAGCCCCAGCATTTT. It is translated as CASSLALGDSDQPQHF. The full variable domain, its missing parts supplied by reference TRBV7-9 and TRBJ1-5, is DTGVSQNPRHKITKRGQNVTFRCDPISEHNRLYWYRQTLGQGPEFLTYFQNEAQLEKSRLLSDRFSAERPKGSFSTLEIQRTEQGDSAMYLCASSLALGDSDQPQHFGDGTRLSIL.

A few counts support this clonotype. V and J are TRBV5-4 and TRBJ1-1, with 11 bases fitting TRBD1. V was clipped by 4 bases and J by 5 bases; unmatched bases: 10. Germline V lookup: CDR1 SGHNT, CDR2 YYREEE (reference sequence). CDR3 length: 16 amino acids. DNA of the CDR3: TGTGCCAGCAGCCCTAGGACAGGGGGCGCATGGACTGAAGCTTTCTTT. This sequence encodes CASSPRTGGAWTEAFF.

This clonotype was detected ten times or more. The CDR3 spells CSARPATGLKLFF. In DNA form, the CDR3 reads TGCAGTGCTAGACCCGCGACAGGGTTGAAACTGTTTTTT. The gene calls are TRBV20-1 and TRBJ1-4, with TRBD1 matching over 7 bases. CDR3 length: 13 residues. Germline CDR1 DFQATT, CDR2 SNEGSKA (reference sequence). Trimming at V came to 2 bases and at J to 11 bases, leaving 8 bases not matched to a gene.

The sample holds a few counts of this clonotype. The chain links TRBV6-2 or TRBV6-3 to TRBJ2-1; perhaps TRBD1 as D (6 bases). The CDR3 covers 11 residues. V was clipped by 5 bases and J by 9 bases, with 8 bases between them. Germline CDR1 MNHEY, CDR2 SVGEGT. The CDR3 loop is CASSPGVEQFF. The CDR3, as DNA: TGTGCCAGCAGTCCAGGGGTTGAGCAGTTCTTC.

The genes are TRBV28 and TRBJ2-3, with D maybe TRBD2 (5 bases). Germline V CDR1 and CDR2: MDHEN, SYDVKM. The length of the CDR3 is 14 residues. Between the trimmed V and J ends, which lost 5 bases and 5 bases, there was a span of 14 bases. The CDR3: CASSAAGREDTQYF. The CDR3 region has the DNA TGTGCCAGCAGTGCGGCGGGCCGGGAAGATACGCAGTATTTT.

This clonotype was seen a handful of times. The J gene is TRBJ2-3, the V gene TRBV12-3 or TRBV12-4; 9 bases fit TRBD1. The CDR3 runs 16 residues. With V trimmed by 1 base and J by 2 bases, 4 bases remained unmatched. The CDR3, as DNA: TGTGCCAGCAGTTTAGGCGGGACAGGGATCACAGATACGCAGTATTTT. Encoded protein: CASSLGGTGITDTQYF.

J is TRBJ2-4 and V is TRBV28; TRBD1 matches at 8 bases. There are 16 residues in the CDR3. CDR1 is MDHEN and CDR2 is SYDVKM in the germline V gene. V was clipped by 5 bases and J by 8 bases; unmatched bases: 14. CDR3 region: CASSTLPRDRFHIQYF. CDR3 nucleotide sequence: TGTGCCAGCAGTACCCTTCCCCGGGACAGGTTCCACATTCAGTACTTC.

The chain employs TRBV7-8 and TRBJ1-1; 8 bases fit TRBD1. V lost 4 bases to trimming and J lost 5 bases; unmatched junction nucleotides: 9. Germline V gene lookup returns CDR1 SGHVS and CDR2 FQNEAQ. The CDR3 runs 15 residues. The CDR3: CASSSWTGRRTEAFF. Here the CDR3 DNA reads TGTGCCAGCAGCTCCTGGACAGGGCGGAGGACTGAAGCTTTCTTT. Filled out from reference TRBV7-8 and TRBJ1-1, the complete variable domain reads GAGVSQSPRYKVAKRGQDVALRCDPISGHVSLFWYQQALGQGPEFLTYFQNEAQLDKSGLPSDRFFAERPEGSVSTLKIQRTQQEDSAVYLCASSSWTGRRTEAFFGQGTRLTVV.

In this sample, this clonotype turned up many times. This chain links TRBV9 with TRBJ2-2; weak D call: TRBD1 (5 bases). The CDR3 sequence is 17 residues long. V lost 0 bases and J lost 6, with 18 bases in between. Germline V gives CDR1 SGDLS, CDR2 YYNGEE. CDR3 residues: CASSVDRGRSSAGELFF. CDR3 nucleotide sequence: TGTGCCAGCAGCGTAGATAGGGGTCGGTCTTCGGCCGGGGAGCTGTTTTTT.

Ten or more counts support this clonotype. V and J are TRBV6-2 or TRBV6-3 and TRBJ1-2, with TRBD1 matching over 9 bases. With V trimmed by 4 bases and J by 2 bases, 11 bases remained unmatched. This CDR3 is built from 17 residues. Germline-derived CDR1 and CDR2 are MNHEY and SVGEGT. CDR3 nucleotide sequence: TGTGCCAGCAGTTGGACAGGGGCTAGCGCGAAAAACTATGGCTACACCTTC. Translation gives CASSWTGASAKNYGYTF.

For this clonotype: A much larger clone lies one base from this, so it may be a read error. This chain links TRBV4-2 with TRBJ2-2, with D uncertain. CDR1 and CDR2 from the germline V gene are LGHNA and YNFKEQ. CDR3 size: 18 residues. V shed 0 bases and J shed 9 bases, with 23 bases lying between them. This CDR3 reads CASSQDPRSIGVHWELFF. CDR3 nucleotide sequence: TGTGCCAGCAGCCAAGATCCTAGGTCGATCGGAGTGCACTGGGAGCTGTTTTTT.

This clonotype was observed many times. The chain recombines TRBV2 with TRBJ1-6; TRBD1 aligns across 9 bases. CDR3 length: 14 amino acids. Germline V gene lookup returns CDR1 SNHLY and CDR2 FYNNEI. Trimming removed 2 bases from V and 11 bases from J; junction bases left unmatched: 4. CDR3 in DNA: TGTGCCAGCAGTGAACCGGGACAGGGAACACCCCTCCACTTT. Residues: CASSEPGQGTPLHF.

CDR3 residues: CASSRNRGPQETQYF. CDR3 nucleotide sequence: TGTGCCAGCAGCCGCAACAGGGGACCCCAAGAGACCCAGTACTTC. This chain joins TRBV7-3 and TRBJ2-5; 7 bases are a match to TRBD1. CDR1 and CDR2 (germline): SGHTA, FQGTGA. The CDR3 is 15 residues long. V lost 5 bases to trimming and J lost 1 base; unmatched junction nucleotides: 7.